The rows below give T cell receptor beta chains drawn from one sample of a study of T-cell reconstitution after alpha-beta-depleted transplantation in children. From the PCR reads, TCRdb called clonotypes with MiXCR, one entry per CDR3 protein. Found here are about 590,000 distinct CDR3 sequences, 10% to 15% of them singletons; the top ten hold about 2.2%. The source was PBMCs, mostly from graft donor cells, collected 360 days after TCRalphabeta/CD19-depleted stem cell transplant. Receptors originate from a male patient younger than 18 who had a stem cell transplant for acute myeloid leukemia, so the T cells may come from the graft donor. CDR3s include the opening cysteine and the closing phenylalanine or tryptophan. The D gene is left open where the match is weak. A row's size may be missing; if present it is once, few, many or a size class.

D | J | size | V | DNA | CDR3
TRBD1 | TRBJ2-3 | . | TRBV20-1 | TGCGGTGCTACAGGGGGGACAGATACGCAGTATTTT | CGATGGTDTQYF
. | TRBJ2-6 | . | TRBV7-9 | TGTGCCAGCAGGGCAGGGTCCTCTGGGGCCAACGTCCTGACTTTC | CASRAGSSGANVLTF
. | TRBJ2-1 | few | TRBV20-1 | TGCAGTGCTAGAGACGGGAGAGACAATGAGCAGTTCTTC | CSARDGRDNEQFF
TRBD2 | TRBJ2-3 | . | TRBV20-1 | TGCAGTGCTAGAGTGCCGGGAGGGTGGGATACGCAGTATTTT | CSARVPGGWDTQYF
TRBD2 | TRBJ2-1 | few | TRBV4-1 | TGCGCCAGCAGCCACTCCGGGACTAGGGTATGGCATGAGCAGTTCTTC | CASSHSGTRVWHEQFF
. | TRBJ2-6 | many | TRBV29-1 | TGCAGCGTTGATCCAGACTCTGGGGCCAACGTCCTGACTTTC | CSVDPDSGANVLTF
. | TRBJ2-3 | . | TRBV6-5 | TGTGCCAGCAGTTACGGACTTGTTTCAGATACGCAGTATTTT | CASSYGLVSDTQYF
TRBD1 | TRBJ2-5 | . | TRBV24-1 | TGTGCCACCAGTGACCGGGACAGGGGTACAGAGACCCAGTACTTC | CATSDRDRGTETQYF
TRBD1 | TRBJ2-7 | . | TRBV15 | TGTGCCACCAGCAGAGAGGGTGGGACAGGCAATACCTACGAGCAGTACTTC | CATSREGGTGNTYEQYF
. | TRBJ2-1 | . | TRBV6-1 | TGTGCCAGCAGCCCCCTAGCGTATCCCTACAATGAGCAGTTCTTC | CASSPLAYPYNEQFF
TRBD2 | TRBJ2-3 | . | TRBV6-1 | TGTGCCAGCAGAGCCCCCCCGGGACTAGCGGGAGGAGAGACAGATACGCAGTATTTT | CASRAPPGLAGGETDTQYF
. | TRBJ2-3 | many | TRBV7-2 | TGTGCCAGCAGCTTAGCGATCCTGAACACAGATACGCAGTATTTT | CASSLAILNTDTQYF
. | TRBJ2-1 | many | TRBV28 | TGTGCCAGCAGTGAGGGCCCAGATCCCTCCTACAATGAGCAGTTCTTC | CASSEGPDPSYNEQFF
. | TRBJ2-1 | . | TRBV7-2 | TGTGCCAGTAGCTTAATCCCGTTAAGCTACAATGAGCAGTTCTTC | CASSLIPLSYNEQFF
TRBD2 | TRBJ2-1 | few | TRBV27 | TGTGCCAGTAGACGAGGGACTACGAGCTCCTACAATGAGCAGTTCTTC | CASRRGTTSSYNEQFF
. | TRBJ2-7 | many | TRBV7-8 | TGTGCCAGCAGCTTACTTGAGGGGTACCGCTACGAGCAGTACTTC | CASSLLEGYRYEQYF
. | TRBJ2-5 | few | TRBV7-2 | TGTGCCAGCAGTATAGGCCCCCCTCACAGTCAAGAGACCCAGTACTTC | CASSIGPPHSQETQYF
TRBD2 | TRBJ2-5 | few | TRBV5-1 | TGCGCCAGCAGCTTCCGTAGCGGGAGGCCCTATGCGACCCAGTACTTC | CASSFRSGRPYATQYF
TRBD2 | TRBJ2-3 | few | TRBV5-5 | TGTGCCAGCAGCTTTAGCGGGAGTGGCACAGATACGCAGTATTTT | CASSFSGSGTDTQYF
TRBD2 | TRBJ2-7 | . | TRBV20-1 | TGCAGTGCTAGGGTTAGAGCGGGAGGAGGGTACGAGCAGTACTTC | CSARVRAGGGYEQYF
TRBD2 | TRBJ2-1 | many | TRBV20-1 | TGCAGTGCTAGCCGACTAGCTACGGGGGAGCAGTTCTTC | CSASRLATGEQFF
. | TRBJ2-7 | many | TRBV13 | TGTGCCAGCAGCCACAGGATTCCCTACGAGCAGTACTTC | CASSHRIPYEQYF